One and the same sample provided the 25 T cell receptor beta chains below, sequenced in a study of CD8 T cells in acute hepatitis C reinfection. Time point in this sample: at least 347 days after estimated infection, following spontaneous clearance. Hepatitis C virus-specific T cells were sequenced directly ex vivo without in vitro expansion. Whole-study findings and limits: Preferential TRBV04 and TRBV06 usage appeared in all groups and was not explained by the naive pool.

Only in-frame clones appear in the TCRdb table, and some are missing; sequencing was by immunoSEQ multiplex PCR. The table lists over 300 clones, more than 65% of them singletons. The sample in question was HCV NS3-1073 tetramer-sorted CD8+ T cells from PBMCs, obtained at follow-up. Every receptor here comes from a man aged 35 to 55 who spontaneously cleared hepatitis C infection.

The chain recombines TRBV4-1 with TRBJ2-5, with D possibly TRBD2 on 7 matching bases. V shed 0 bases and J shed 2 bases, with 22 bases lying between them. The CDR3 length is 19 residues. From germline, CDR1 is MGHRA and CDR2 YSYEKL. The CDR3 reads CASSQEEAGALGTQETQYF. The CDR3, as DNA: TGCGCCAGCAGCCAAGAGGAGGCGGGGGCCTTGGGGACTCAAGAGACCCAGTACTTC.

V and J are TRBV10-3 and TRBJ2-5, with TRBD2 matching 8 bases. Germline V CDR1 and CDR2: ENHRY, SYGVKD. V gave up 0 bases and J gave up 0 bases; unmatched junction bases: 9. The CDR3 sequence is 18 residues long. The CDR3 sequence: CAISESFKSGGYQETQYF. CDR3 DNA: TGTGCCATCAGTGAGTCGTTTAAGAGCGGGGGATACCAAGAGACCCAGTACTTC.

The chain couples TRBV10-1 to TRBJ2-5; D possibly uses TRBD1 or TRBD2 (6 bases each). The CDR3 length is 15 residues. CDR1 WNHNN and CDR2 SYGVQD come from the germline V gene (reference sequence). V was pared by 6 bases and J by 5 bases, with 19 bases between. CDR3 sequence reads: CASSPGPGAPETQYF. In DNA, the CDR3 is TGCGCCAGCAGCCCAGGGCCGGGGGCTCCGGAGACCCAGTACTTC.

The rearrangement joins TRBV15 to TRBJ1-4, with 8 bases identical to TRBD1. CDR3 length: 15 residues. The germline gives CDR1 LNHNV, CDR2 YYDKDF (reference sequence). V trimming: 8 bases; J trimming: 8 bases; junction bases outside the gene matches: 13. The CDR3 reads CATLQGAGAPEKLFF. In DNA, the CDR3 is TGTGCCACCCTCCAGGGGGCCGGGGCACCGGAAAAACTGTTTTTT.

The rearrangement uses TRBV28 and TRBJ2-7, with 9 bases lining up with TRBD1. Unmatched junction bases numbered 8, after V lost 7 bases and J lost 4 bases. There are 14 residues in the CDR3. Looked up from germline, CDR1 is MDHEN and CDR2 is SYDVKM. CDR3 sequence: CASITGTGRYEQYF. The CDR3 DNA follows: TGTGCCAGCATCACCGGGACAGGGAGGTACGAGCAGTACTTC.

The chain uses TRBV5-1 and TRBJ2-5; 12 bases are a match to TRBD2. The V segment lost 0 bases and the J segment 0 bases; nucleotides outside the gene matches: 6. This CDR3 has 18 amino acids. Germline CDR1 is SGHRS and CDR2 is YFSETQ. DNA of the CDR3: TGCGCCAGCAGCTTGGAGGAGACTAGCGGGGGCTACCAAGAGACCCAGTACTTC. Translated, it gives CASSLEETSGGYQETQYF.

This clone occurred a few times. This chain joins TRBV2 and TRBJ2-5; D is possibly TRBD2 (6 bases). There are 14 residues in the CDR3. Trimming took off 7 bases at V and 0 bases at J, with 12 bases between the two ends. Germline values: CDR1 SNHLY, CDR2 FYNNEI. The CDR3 nucleotides are TGTGCCAGCATCCGGTTAGCGGACCAAGAGACCCAGTACTTC. Protein product: CASIRLADQETQYF.

The genes are TRBV2 and TRBJ1-3; the D is unclear. From germline, CDR1 is SNHLY and CDR2 FYNNEI. The CDR3 loop spans 13 amino acids. With 2 bases removed from V and 6 bases from J, the gap between germline ends came to 8 bases. This CDR3 reads CASSENTANTIYF. In nucleotides, the CDR3 is TGTGCCAGCAGTGAAAACACGGCAAACACCATATATTTT.

This clone was observed a single time. This chain links TRBV6-1 with TRBJ2-7; D is perhaps TRBD2 (6 bases). V was trimmed by 4 bases and J by 3 bases, leaving 22 bases between them. The CDR3 has 17 residues. Germline V gives CDR1 MNHNS, CDR2 SASEGT. The CDR3 loop is CASSVYVWKGGNYEQYF. The CDR3 bases are TGTGCCAGCAGTGTATACGTGTGGAAGGGAGGCAACTACGAGCAGTACTTC.

The chain links TRBV4-3 to TRBJ2-3; 10 positions agree with TRBD2. V lost 0 bases and J lost 5; bases outside the gene matches: 14. Germline loops: CDR1 LGHNA, CDR2 YSLEER. This CDR3 comprises 19 residues. The CDR3 loop is CASSQEPSGASGGGDTQYF. The CDR3 bases are TGCGCCAGCAGCCAAGAACCCTCCGGGGCTAGCGGGGGTGGAGATACGCAGTATTTT.

The chain links TRBV28 to TRBJ1-6; no firm D call. Trimming left V 6 bases short and J 5 bases short, with 11 bases between. The CDR3 is made up of 14 amino acids. CDR1 and CDR2 from the germline V gene are MDHEN and SYDVKM. CDR3 DNA: TGTGCCAGCAGGTGGGCACCCAATAATTCACCCCTCCACTTT. It is translated as CASRWAPNNSPLHF.

The chain has TRBV28 and TRBJ2-5; 7 bases line up with TRBD1. This CDR3 is 14 amino acids long. From germline, CDR1 is MDHEN and CDR2 SYDVKM. V lost 8 bases, J lost 3 bases, and 9 bases stayed unmatched. CDR3 residues: CASSSPTGEETQYF. DNA for the CDR3: TGTGCCAGCTCCTCCCCAACAGGGGAAGAGACCCAGTACTTC.

The chain employs TRBV29-1 and TRBJ1-2, with a weak D call TRBD1 (5 bases). The V and J ends lost 3 bases and 4 bases respectively, with 21 bases between them. The CDR3 loop spans 16 amino acids. From germline, CDR1 is SQVTM and CDR2 ANQGSEA. CDR3 coding DNA: TGCAGCGTTGATGGGACCGGCAGAGGTACGGGCTATGGCTACACCTTC. It codes for CSVDGTGRGTGYGYTF.

This chain connects TRBV4-3 to TRBJ2-1; 14 bases are a match to TRBD2. V trimming: 1 base; J trimming: 8 bases; junction bases outside the gene matches: 13. This CDR3 contains 19 residues. The germline V gene has CDR1 LGHNA and CDR2 YSLEER. The DNA for the CDR3 is TGCGCCAGCAGCCAAGCCCCCGCTAAGACTAGCGGGGGGGGCGATGAGCAGTTCTTC. Protein sequence: CASSQAPAKTSGGGDEQFF.

The chain combines TRBV7-6 with TRBJ2-2, with no clear D. Germline CDR1 reads SGHVS; CDR2 reads FNYEAQ. The CDR3 loop spans 11 amino acids. The CDR3 here is CGAGETGELFF. The CDR3 nucleotides are TGTGGAGCAGGAGAGACCGGGGAGCTGTTTTTT.

In DNA form, the CDR3 reads TGCGCCAGCAGCCAAGAAGTCGGGGTTTGGGGCGAGCAGTACTTC. It translates to CASSQEVGVWGEQYF. This sequence joins TRBV4-3 and TRBJ2-7, with D possibly TRBD2 on 5 matching bases. Germline CDR1 reads LGHNA; CDR2 reads YSLEER. V was clipped by 0 bases and J by 6 bases, with 15 bases between them. The CDR3 has 15 residues.

This rearrangement joins TRBV4-2 to TRBJ2-7, with TRBD2 matching over 7 bases. The V segment lost 0 bases and the J segment 6 bases; nucleotides outside the gene matches: 14. Germline CDR1 is LGHNA and CDR2 is YNFKEQ. The CDR3 is 17 residues long. The CDR3 DNA sequence: TGTGCCAGCAGCCAAGAAGTGGCTTCGGGGGGTGGAGGCGAGCAGTACTTC. As protein: CASSQEVASGGGGEQYF.

This sequence joins TRBV2 and TRBJ1-1; TRBD1 matches at 9 bases. Germline CDR1 and CDR2: SNHLY and FYNNEI. This CDR3 comprises 13 residues. J was trimmed by 3 bases and V by 11 bases; bases with no gene match: 7. CDR3 DNA sequence: TGTGCCGGTACAGGGGGCGCGGACACTGAAGCTTTCTTT. Its translation is CAGTGGADTEAFF. The full variable domain, with the rest looked up from reference TRBV2 and TRBJ1-1, is EPEVTQTPSHQVTQMGQEVILRCVPISNHLYFYWYRQILGQKVEFLVSFYNNEISEKSEIFDDQFSVERPDGSNFTLKIRSTKLEDSAMYFCAGTGGADTEAFFGQGTRLTVV.

The gene calls are TRBV4-3 and TRBJ2-7; D assignment may be TRBD1 or TRBD2 (7 bases each). V gave up 0 bases and J gave up 0 bases, with 18 bases separating them. CDR3 size: 18 residues. Germline CDR1 and CDR2: LGHNA and YSLEER. This CDR3 reads CASSQEPTGAGASYEQYF. Here the CDR3 DNA reads TGCGCCAGCAGCCAAGAACCCACAGGGGCGGGAGCCTCCTACGAGCAGTACTTC.

This clone showed up just a few times. The CDR3 bases are TGTGCCAGCAGCTTAGCGGGGGGACAGGGAACCACCGGGGAGCTGTTTTTT. It yields the protein CASSLAGGQGTTGELFF. The V call is TRBV7-6, the J call TRBJ2-2, with TRBD1 identical over 9 bases. Germline V lookup: CDR1 SGHVS, CDR2 FNYEAQ. Trimming took 0 bases from V and 4 from J; bases not matched to a gene: 6. There are 17 residues in the CDR3.

The chain carries TRBV7-2 and TRBJ2-7; 7 bases match TRBD1. CDR3 length equals 17 residues. Germline V CDR1 and CDR2: SGHTA, FQGNSA. Germline trimming cut 0 bases from V and 4 bases from J; bases unmatched to any gene: 12. The CDR3 here is CASSLARTQGEVYEQYF. CDR3 DNA: TGTGCCAGCAGCTTAGCTAGGACTCAGGGGGAAGTGTACGAGCAGTACTTC. Full variable domain (rest looked up from reference TRBV7-2 and TRBJ2-7): GAGVSQSPSNKVTEKGKDVELRCDPISGHTALYWYRQSLGQGLEFLIYFQGNSAPDKSGLPSDRFSAERTGGSVSTLTIQRTQQEDSAVYLCASSLARTQGEVYEQYFGPGTRLTVT.

About this clone: The identical CDR3 is also encoded by other nucleotide sequences in the sample. The chain combines TRBV4-2 with TRBJ1-1; D gene unclear. The V end was cut by 0 bases, the J end by 0 bases, with 2 bases between. CDR3 length: 13 residues. Germline V gene data show CDR1 as LGHNA and CDR2 as YNFKEQ. In DNA form, the CDR3 reads TGTGCCAGCAGCCAAGAACTGAACACTGAAGCTTTCTTT. Translating gives CASSQELNTEAFF.

The chain links TRBV5-8 to TRBJ2-5; 9 nucleotides line up with TRBD2. The trim removed 4 bases at V and 0 bases at J, leaving 10 bases unmatched. The CDR3 spans 17 residues. Looked up from germline, CDR1 is SGHTS and CDR2 is YDEGEE. CDR3 protein: CASSPTGSGGYQETQYF. CDR3 DNA: TGTGCCAGCAGCCCCACTGGGAGCGGGGGGTACCAAGAGACCCAGTACTTC.

V and J are TRBV9 and TRBJ1-1; TRBD1 matches at 7 bases. Trimming removed 0 bases from V and 3 bases from J; junction bases left unmatched: 5. Germline V CDR1 and CDR2: SGDLS, YYNGEE. This CDR3 has 15 amino acids. The CDR3 loop is CASSVEAGGYTEAFF. The DNA of the CDR3 is TGTGCCAGCAGCGTAGAGGCAGGGGGGTACACTGAAGCTTTCTTT.

The CDR3 spells CASSYRQHNEQFF. CDR3 nucleotides: TGTGCCAGCAGCTATAGACAGCACAATGAGCAGTTCTTC. The chain employs TRBV6-6 and TRBJ2-1, with TRBD1 as a possible D gene (5 bases). CDR3 length: 13 amino acids. The germline V gene encodes CDR1 MNHNY and CDR2 SVGAGI (reference sequence). Trimming shortened V by 6 bases and J by 5 bases, and 11 bases separated the two germline ends.